This T cell receptor beta chain was sequenced for a study of cytomegalovirus exposure and HLA in healthy donors. The study's findings and limits: Earlier analysis yielded a pattern in which most TCR beta V segments were productive about 87% or about 30% of the time. Later work showed greater clonal expansion in HLA-associated TCR beta chains than in equally common others. Evidence from a later analysis indicated that most CMV-associated TCR beta chains looked HLA-restricted.

The germline V gene has CDR1 MGHRA and CDR2 YSYEKL. V was shortened by 0 bases and J by 1 base, with 27 bases between the two germline ends. The CDR3 covers 21 residues. The PCR was carried out with 60 Vbeta primers and 13 Jbeta primers. Clones were sequenced by immunoSEQ multiplex PCR, and TCRdb holds only the in-frame ones, with some missing. The sample lists tens of thousands of clones; under 85% were seen once. In the case of this clone: The antigen is not known.

The sample comprised PBMCs. V usage is TRBV4-1 and J usage is TRBJ1-1; D gene unclear. The receptor comes from a woman aged 40 to 50 in good health and CMV-seropositive. The DNA for the CDR3 is TGCGCCAGCAGCCAAGACAAGGGTTCGACCCCTAAGCCCCTAGCGAACACTGAAGCTTTCTTT. Translation: CASSQDKGSTPKPLANTEAFF.